This T cell receptor beta chain appears in the sequencing data of a study of monozygotic twins with inflammatory bowel disease. Overall study findings and caveats: Patients with IBD had less TCRbeta diversity (inverse Simpson) than their healthy co-twins.

The TCR libraries each used total RNA (around 3,600 ng per library). Nested PCRs of approximately 16 and 10 cycles, two in total, were run on TCRalpha and TCRbeta cDNA. TCRdb re-called the 5' RACE reads and catalogs CDR3 proteins one per entry, DNA excluded. The sample has 300,000 to 450,000 distinct CDR3 sequences; the top ten hold just over 2.5%. Of note for this clonotype: Antigen unknown.

This CDR3 has 16 residues. The sequence was obtained from a human donor with ulcerative colitis or Crohn's disease, or a healthy co-twin of an affected twin (not recorded which). This chain connects TRBV12-3 or TRBV12-4 to TRBJ2-7; TCRdb returns TRBD2, unconfirmable since there is no DNA. The sample was blood. CDR3 in amino acids: CASSLSWGPTAYEQYF.